The 20 T cell receptor beta chains given below trace back to one sample, sequenced in a study of blood T cell repertoires in COVID-19. The method was immunoSEQ multiplex PCR; TCRdb's version includes in-frame clones alone and lacks a portion of them. The sample lists fewer than 500,000 clones; more than 85% were seen once. Sequences were obtained from peripheral blood. These TCRs come from a woman in her thirties with acute or convalescent COVID-19.

The chain joins TRBV10-3 to TRBJ1-1; D perhaps matches TRBD1 (6 bases). Germline loops: CDR1 ENHRY, CDR2 SYGVKD. There are 18 residues in the CDR3. The V end was cut by 0 bases, the J end by 0 bases, with 17 bases between. Written as DNA, the CDR3 is TGTGCCATCAGTGAGTCAGGAGGGGGGGAAGGCATGAACACTGAAGCTTTCTTT. Its protein product is CAISESGGGEGMNTEAFF.

This clone was observed once. The chain joins TRBV25-1 to TRBJ2-1; TRBD1 aligns across 9 bases. Germline CDR1 MGHDK, CDR2 SYGVNS. The CDR3 spans 15 residues. V lost 4 bases and J lost 9; bases outside the gene matches: 10. CDR3 in DNA: TGTGCCAGCAGTGGTAGTACAGGGGGCATGGGTGAGCAGTTCTTC. It yields the protein CASSGSTGGMGEQFF.

This chain connects TRBV5-1 to TRBJ1-3, with 11 bases fitting TRBD1. J gave up 8 bases and V 4 bases, and 5 bases lay outside the gene matches. The CDR3 extends over 14 amino acids. Germline lookup yields CDR1 SGHRS and CDR2 YFSETQ. The CDR3 loop reads CASSTGQGADTIYF. CDR3 nucleotide sequence: TGCGCCAGCAGCACCGGACAGGGGGCTGACACCATATATTTT.

This clone was seen a few times. The V and J genes are TRBV2 and TRBJ1-6; D perhaps matches TRBD1 (6 bases). Germline V gene lookup returns CDR1 SNHLY and CDR2 FYNNEI. V was clipped by 1 base and J by 7 bases, with 8 bases between them. The CDR3 sequence is 14 residues long. The CDR3 region has the DNA TGTGCCAGCAGTGAAGGACAGGCCAATTCACCCCTCCACTTT. Translation: CASSEGQANSPLHF.

The J gene is TRBJ2-1, the V gene TRBV24-1, with D possibly TRBD2 on 6 matching bases. The CDR3 has 14 amino acids. Trimming pared 7 bases from V and 5 bases from J, leaving 14 bases between. The germline V gene encodes CDR1 KGHDR and CDR2 SFDVKD. CDR3 region: CATSSRRGNNEQFF. The DNA for the CDR3 is TGTGCCACCAGCTCTCGACGGGGGAACAATGAGCAGTTCTTC.

The genes are TRBV19 and TRBJ1-6; D not certain. The germline gives CDR1 LNHDA, CDR2 SQIVND (reference sequence). Trimming shortened V by 4 bases and J by 0 bases, and 13 bases separated the two germline ends. The CDR3 runs to 17 residues. CDR3 residues: CASSNGPESSYNSPLHF. The CDR3 DNA reads TGTGCCAGTAGTAACGGTCCCGAGAGCTCCTATAATTCACCCCTCCACTTT. Together with reference TRBV19 and TRBJ1-6, the CDR3 gives the full variable domain: DGGITQSPKYLFRKEGQNVTLSCEQNLNHDAMYWYRQDPGQGLRLIYYSQIVNDFQKGDIAEGYSVSREKKESFPLTVTSAQKNPTAFYLCASSNGPESSYNSPLHFGNGTRLTVT.

The rearrangement uses TRBV6-5 and TRBJ1-1, with 10 bases that match TRBD1. The V segment lost 8 bases and the J segment 5 bases; nucleotides outside the gene matches: 5. CDR3 size: 13 residues. Germline V CDR1 and CDR2: MNHEY, SVGAGI. The CDR3 DNA sequence: TGTGCCAGCTTCGACAGGGGGCGAACTGAAGCTTTCTTT. This gives the protein CASFDRGRTEAFF.

The chain has TRBV4-1 and TRBJ2-5, with TRBD2 matching 9 bases. Germline V lookup: CDR1 MGHRA, CDR2 YSYEKL. The CDR3 is made up of 17 amino acids. The V and J ends lost 4 bases and 1 base, in that order; junction bases with no gene match: 10. CDR3 in DNA: TGCGCCAGCAGCCGAACCGGTTCGCGGGGGGGCCAAGAGACCCAGTACTTC. It specifies CASSRTGSRGGQETQYF.

The chain joins TRBV9 to TRBJ2-1, with 10 positions matching TRBD2. The J segment lost 4 bases and the V segment lost 0 bases, leaving 1 base of the junction unmatched. Germline CDR1 and CDR2: SGDLS and YYNGEE. The length of the CDR3 is 15 residues. CDR3 residues: CASSVGTSGYNEQFF. CDR3 bases: TGTGCCAGCAGCGTAGGGACTAGCGGATACAATGAGCAGTTCTTC.

The gene calls are TRBV7-9 and TRBJ2-7; TRBD1 agrees at 7 bases. The CDR3 has 16 amino acids. Per germline, CDR1 SEHNR and CDR2 FQNEAQ (reference sequence). The trim removed 5 bases at V and 1 base at J, leaving 11 bases unmatched. The CDR3 protein is CASSPLTGKGSYEQYF. The CDR3 nucleotides read TGTGCCAGCAGCCCCCTGACAGGGAAAGGGTCCTACGAGCAGTACTTC.

This clone was observed once. V gene TRBV4-1 combines with J gene TRBJ2-5; perhaps TRBD1 as D (7 bases). The CDR3 is made up of 16 amino acids. V was shortened by 4 bases and J by 10 bases, with 25 bases between the two germline ends. Germline CDR1 and CDR2: MGHRA and YSYEKL. CDR3: CASSPSTGLRGEDQYF. The CDR3 DNA is TGCGCCAGCAGCCCATCGACAGGGTTGCGGGGAGAAGACCAGTACTTC.

The CDR3 loop is CASSMGGQPQHF. The CDR3 nucleotides are TGTGCCAGTAGTATGGGGGGACAGCCCCAGCATTTT. This rearrangement joins TRBV19 to TRBJ1-5; a weak D match, TRBD1 (5 bases). Trimming stripped 3 bases from V and 7 bases from J, with 7 bases between. Germline V gene data show CDR1 as LNHDA and CDR2 as SQIVND (reference sequence). The CDR3 length is 12 residues.

In its sample, this clone was seen a few times. This chain links TRBV6-5 with TRBJ1-5; D uncertain. The ends were cut back, 7 bases at V and 6 bases at J, with 19 bases in the middle. CDR1 MNHEY and CDR2 SVGAGI come from the germline V gene. The CDR3 has 15 residues. The CDR3 loop reads CASKKDPEAIQPQHF. As DNA, the CDR3 is TGTGCCAGCAAGAAAGACCCCGAGGCTATTCAGCCCCAGCATTTT.

This chain uses TRBV2 with TRBJ1-4; TRBD1 agrees at 8 bases. With 4 bases clipped from V and 8 bases from J, the junction kept 3 bases outside the gene matches. Germline loops: CDR1 SNHLY, CDR2 FYNNEI. This CDR3 has 13 amino acids. The DNA for the CDR3 is TGTGCCAGCAGTGTACAGGGGGGGGAAAAACTGTTTTTT. Translated: CASSVQGGEKLFF.

On this clone itself: Other DNA sequences from this sample encode an identical CDR3 as well. The chain is built from TRBV18 and TRBJ2-3; weak D call: TRBD2 (6 bases). This CDR3 contains 13 residues. The V gene lost 0 bases and the J gene lost 5 bases, with 6 bases spanning the gap. Germline-derived CDR1 and CDR2 are KGHSH and LQKENI. The CDR3 coding sequence is TGTGCCAGCTCACCACCGGGAGGAGATACGCAGTATTTT. Amino acids: CASSPPGGDTQYF.

The CDR3 reads CATSDPRLAGRGDTQYF. CDR3 DNA: TGTGCCACCAGTGATCCCAGACTAGCGGGGCGGGGAGATACGCAGTATTTT. This chain connects TRBV24-1 to TRBJ2-3; 11 bases fit TRBD2. Unmatched junction bases numbered 9, after V lost 3 bases and J lost 5 bases. Germline V gives CDR1 KGHDR, CDR2 SFDVKD. This CDR3 is built from 17 residues.

The chain combines TRBV2 with TRBJ2-5, with 13 bases aligning to TRBD2. Germline assignment: CDR1 SNHLY and CDR2 FYNNEI. Trimming removed 6 bases from V and 1 base from J; junction bases left unmatched: 8. The CDR3 is made up of 17 amino acids. The CDR3 spells CASRRRTSGGLQETQYF. The CDR3 bases are TGTGCCAGCAGAAGACGGACTAGCGGGGGCCTCCAAGAGACCCAGTACTTC.

The chain uses TRBV7-2 and TRBJ2-2; 11 bases fit TRBD2. The CDR3 is made up of 16 amino acids. Unmatched junction bases numbered 2, after V lost 1 base and J lost 4 bases. CDR1 is SGHTA and CDR2 is FQGNSA in the germline V gene. The CDR3 sequence is CASSLVAGGRTGELFF. As DNA, the CDR3 is TGTGCCAGCAGCTTAGTAGCGGGGGGGCGCACCGGGGAGCTGTTTTTT.

The sample holds a few counts of this clone. This chain uses TRBV7-3 with TRBJ1-1; D is unclear. The CDR3 is 13 amino acids. Germline V CDR1 and CDR2: SGHTA, FQGTGA. V lost 5 bases to trimming and J lost 4 bases, with 11 bases between them. The CDR3 spells CASSDRPGTEAFF. CDR3 coding DNA: TGTGCCAGCAGCGACCGACCGGGCACTGAAGCTTTCTTT.

As concerns this clone: Distinct nucleotide sequences in the sample also encode this CDR3. The V call is TRBV5-4, the J call TRBJ2-7, with D perhaps TRBD1 (6 bases). V was shortened by 4 bases and J by 0 bases, with 14 bases between the two germline ends. CDR3 size: 15 residues. Germline V gene sequence: CDR1 SGHNT, CDR2 YYREEE (reference sequence). The CDR3 nucleotides are TGTGCCAGCAGCCTAGGGACAACCAGCTCCTACGAGCAGTACTTC. Translation: CASSLGTTSSYEQYF.